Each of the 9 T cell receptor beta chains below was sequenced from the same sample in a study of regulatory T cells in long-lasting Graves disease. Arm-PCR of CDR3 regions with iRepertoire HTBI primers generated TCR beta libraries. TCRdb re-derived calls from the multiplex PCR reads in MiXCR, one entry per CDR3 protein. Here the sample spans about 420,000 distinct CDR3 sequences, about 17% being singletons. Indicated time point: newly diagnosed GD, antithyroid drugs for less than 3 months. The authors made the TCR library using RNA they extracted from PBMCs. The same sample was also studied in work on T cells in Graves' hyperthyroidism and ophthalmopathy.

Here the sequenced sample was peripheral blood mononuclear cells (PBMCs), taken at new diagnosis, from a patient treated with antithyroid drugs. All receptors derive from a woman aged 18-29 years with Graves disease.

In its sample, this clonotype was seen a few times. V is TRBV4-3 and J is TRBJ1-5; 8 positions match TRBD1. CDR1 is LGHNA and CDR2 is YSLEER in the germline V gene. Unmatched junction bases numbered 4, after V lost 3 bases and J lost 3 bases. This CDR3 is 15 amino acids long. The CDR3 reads CASSHDRGLNQPQHF. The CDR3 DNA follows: TGCGCCAGCAGCCATGACAGGGGACTCAATCAGCCCCAGCATTTT.

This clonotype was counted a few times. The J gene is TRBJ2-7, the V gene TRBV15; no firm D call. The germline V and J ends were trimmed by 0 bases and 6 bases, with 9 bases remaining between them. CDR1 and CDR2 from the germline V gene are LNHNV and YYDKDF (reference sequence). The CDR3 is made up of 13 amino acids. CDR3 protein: CATSRDLPTEQYF. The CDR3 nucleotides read TGTGCCACCAGCAGAGATTTACCTACCGAGCAGTACTTC.

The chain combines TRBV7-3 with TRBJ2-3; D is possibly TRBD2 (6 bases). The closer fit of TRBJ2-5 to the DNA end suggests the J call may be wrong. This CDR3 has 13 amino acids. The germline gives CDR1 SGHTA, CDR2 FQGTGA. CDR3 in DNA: TGTGCCAGCAGCCAAGGCGGGACTGAGACCCAGTACTTC. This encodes CASSQGGTETQYF.

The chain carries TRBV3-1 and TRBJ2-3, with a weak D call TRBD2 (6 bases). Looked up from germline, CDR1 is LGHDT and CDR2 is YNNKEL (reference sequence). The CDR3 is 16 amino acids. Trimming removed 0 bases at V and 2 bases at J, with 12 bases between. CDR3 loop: CASSQEAEGITDTQYF. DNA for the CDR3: TGTGCCAGCAGCCAAGAGGCGGAGGGTATCACAGATACGCAGTATTTT.

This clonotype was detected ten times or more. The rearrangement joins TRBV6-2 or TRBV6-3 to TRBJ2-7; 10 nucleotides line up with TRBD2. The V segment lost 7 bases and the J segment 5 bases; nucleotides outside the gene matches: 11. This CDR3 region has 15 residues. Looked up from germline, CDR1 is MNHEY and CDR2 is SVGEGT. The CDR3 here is CASTPPSGRRNEQYF. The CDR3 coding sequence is TGTGCCAGCACCCCTCCTAGCGGGAGAAGGAACGAGCAGTACTTC.

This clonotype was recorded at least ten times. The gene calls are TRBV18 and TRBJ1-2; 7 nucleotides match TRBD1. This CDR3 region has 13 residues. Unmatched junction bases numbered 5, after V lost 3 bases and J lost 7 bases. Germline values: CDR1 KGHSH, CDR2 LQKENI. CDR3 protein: CASSPDRVSGYTF. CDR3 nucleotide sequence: TGTGCCAGCTCACCCGACAGGGTGTCTGGCTACACCTTC.

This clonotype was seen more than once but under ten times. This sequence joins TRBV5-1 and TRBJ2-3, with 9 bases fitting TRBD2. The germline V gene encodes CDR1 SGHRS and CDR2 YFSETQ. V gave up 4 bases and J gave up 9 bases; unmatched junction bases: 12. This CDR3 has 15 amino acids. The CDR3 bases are TGCGCCAGCAGCCTCGAGGGACTAGCCGCTGACACGCAGTATTTT. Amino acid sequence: CASSLEGLAADTQYF.

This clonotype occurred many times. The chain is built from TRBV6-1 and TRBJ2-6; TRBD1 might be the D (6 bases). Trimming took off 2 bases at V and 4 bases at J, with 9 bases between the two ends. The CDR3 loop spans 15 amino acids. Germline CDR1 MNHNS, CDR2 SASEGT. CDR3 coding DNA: TGTGCCAGCAGTGAATGGGGGCGCGGGGCCAACGTCCTGACTTTC. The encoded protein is CASSEWGRGANVLTF.

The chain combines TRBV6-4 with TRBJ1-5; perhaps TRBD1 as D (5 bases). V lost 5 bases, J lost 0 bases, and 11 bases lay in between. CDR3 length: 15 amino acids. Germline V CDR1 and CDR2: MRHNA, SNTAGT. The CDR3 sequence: CASSPDSYSNQPQHF. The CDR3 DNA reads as TGTGCCAGCAGTCCCGACAGCTATAGCAATCAGCCCCAGCATTTT.